This T cell receptor (beta chain) was sequenced in a study of graft-versus-host responses after intestinal transplantation. Profiling relied on immunoSEQ multiplex PCR, and the TCRdb table lists in-frame clones only, not all of them. The sample has roughly 81,000 clones, approximately 80% seen once. Points from the study as a whole: Researchers found GvH clones in recipient marrow, and some showed up first in ileum or blood.

Points on this clone: Its antigen remains unidentified.

Looked up from germline, CDR1 is MNHEY and CDR2 is SMNVEV (reference sequence). This CDR3 contains 17 residues. The germline V and J ends were trimmed by 7 bases and 4 bases, with 25 bases remaining between them. The rearrangement uses TRBV27 and TRBJ1-2, with a weak D call TRBD1 (6 bases). This sequence originates from a human donor who received an intestinal transplant. The sample here was unstimulated CD4+ T cells sorted from spleen or lymph node cells, taken before intestinal transplant. As DNA, the CDR3 is TGTGCCAGCACCACCCGCCAGGGGACGCAAACCGGCTATGGCTACACCTTC. Protein sequence: CASTTRQGTQTGYGYTF.